These 26 T cell receptor beta chains originate from one sample sequenced in a study of shared T cell receptors in the human thymus. Measured with immunoSEQ multiplex PCR; TCRdb has only the in-frame clones, and not every one. The table lists 450,000 to 650,000 clones, around 78% of them singletons. These data were likewise used in another study, on human thymus T cells.

The material sequenced was thymocytes. The source is a boy younger than two with a congenital heart defect.

In this sample, this clone turned up once. Other DNA sequences in this sample translate to the same CDR3. V and J are TRBV15 and TRBJ1-5; 8 bases are shared with TRBD1. CDR1 is LNHNV and CDR2 is YYDKDF in the germline V gene (reference sequence). This CDR3 has 14 residues. With V trimmed by 5 bases and J by 1 base, 1 base remained unmatched. CDR3 protein: CATSRTGSNQPQHF. The CDR3 DNA sequence: TGTGCCACCAGCCGGACAGGGAGCAATCAGCCCCAGCATTTT. Based on the CDR3 plus reference TRBV15 and TRBJ1-5, the full variable domain is DAMVIQNPRYQVTQFGKPVTLSCSQTLNHNVMYWYQQKSSQAPKLLFHYYDKDFNNEADTPDNFQSRRPNTSFCFLDIRSPGLGDTAMYLCATSRTGSNQPQHFGDGTRLSIL.

This clone appeared a few times. The CDR3 DNA sequence: TGCGCCAGCCGGCGGGTTTACAATGAGCAGTTCTTC. It yields the protein CASRRVYNEQFF. The chain has TRBV10-2 and TRBJ2-1; possible D gene TRBD2, 5 bases. The CDR3 loop spans 12 amino acids. V lost 8 bases to trimming and J lost 4 bases, with 9 bases between them. Per germline, CDR1 WSHSY and CDR2 SAAADI.

The V call is TRBV19, the J call TRBJ1-1, with 10 bases aligning to TRBD1. Unmatched junction bases numbered 6, after V lost 8 bases and J lost 0 bases. Germline CDR1 reads LNHDA; CDR2 reads SQIVND (reference sequence). The CDR3 totals 15 residues. The CDR3 bases are TGTGCCAGTTTAGGGACAGGGGCGGTGAACACTGAAGCTTTCTTT. It codes for CASLGTGAVNTEAFF. The full variable domain, with the rest looked up from reference TRBV19 and TRBJ1-1, is DGGITQSPKYLFRKEGQNVTLSCEQNLNHDAMYWYRQDPGQGLRLIYYSQIVNDFQKGDIAEGYSVSREKKESFPLTVTSAQKNPTAFYLCASLGTGAVNTEAFFGQGTRLTVV.

V gene TRBV5-1 combines with J gene TRBJ1-4; 7 nucleotides match TRBD1. Losses at the gene ends were 1 base for V and 0 bases for J; bases not matched to a gene: 3. Germline loops: CDR1 SGHRS, CDR2 YFSETQ. The CDR3 totals 16 residues. CDR3 in DNA: TGCGCCAGCAGCTTGTTAGGGGGCGCAACTAATGAAAAACTGTTTTTT. Its protein product is CASSLLGGATNEKLFF.

The V and J genes are TRBV29-1 and TRBJ2-3; TRBD2 aligns across 9 bases. CDR1 is SQVTM, CDR2 ANQGSEA, per germline. The V segment lost 2 bases and the J segment 5 bases; nucleotides outside the gene matches: 5. CDR3 length equals 14 residues. For the CDR3, the DNA is TGCAGCGTTGAACTAGCGGGATGGGGAGATACGCAGTATTTT. Protein sequence: CSVELAGWGDTQYF.

The chain joins TRBV7-2 to TRBJ2-1, with D perhaps TRBD2 (6 bases). The CDR3 runs to 15 residues. The germline V and J ends were trimmed by 3 bases and 0 bases, with 9 bases remaining between them. Germline V gene data show CDR1 as SGHTA and CDR2 as FQGNSA. The CDR3 loop reads CASSFEAGSYNEQFF. The CDR3 bases are TGTGCCAGCAGCTTTGAAGCGGGCTCCTACAATGAGCAGTTCTTC.

The chain uses TRBV7-2 and TRBJ2-7; D is perhaps TRBD2 (7 bases). CDR1 and CDR2 from the germline V gene are SGHTA and FQGNSA. The length of the CDR3 is 14 residues. Trimming cost V 3 bases and J 2 bases, with 11 bases left between them. CDR3 sequence: CASSFLRGPYEQYF. DNA of the CDR3: TGTGCCAGCAGCTTTCTGCGGGGGCCCTACGAGCAGTACTTC.

This clone was counted a single time. V gene TRBV14 combines with J gene TRBJ2-2; 8 nucleotides line up with TRBD1. V lost 1 base, J lost 7 bases, and 5 bases stayed unmatched. The germline V gene encodes CDR1 SGHDN and CDR2 FVKESK. This CDR3 comprises 15 residues. The CDR3 nucleotides are TGTGCCAGCAGCCAAGTGGACAGGGACGGCGGGGAGCTGTTTTTT. Its protein is CASSQVDRDGGELFF.

The J gene is TRBJ1-2, the V gene TRBV5-4; D gene uncertain. Trimming stripped 4 bases from V and 8 bases from J, with 21 bases between. This CDR3 is 15 amino acids long. From germline, CDR1 is SGHNT and CDR2 YYREEE (reference sequence). This CDR3 reads CASSGARPSKRGYTF. The CDR3 nucleotides read TGTGCCAGCAGCGGCGCGAGGCCCTCCAAGCGGGGCTACACCTTC.

The chain's CDR3 is CASSSDRNWYGYTF. The DNA for the CDR3 is TGTGCCAGCAGTTCCGACAGGAATTGGTATGGCTACACCTTC. The chain uses TRBV27 and TRBJ1-2; weak D call: TRBD1 (6 bases). Trimming removed 4 bases from V and 5 bases from J, with 14 bases in between. CDR3 length equals 14 residues. The germline gives CDR1 MNHEY, CDR2 SMNVEV (reference sequence).

V and J are TRBV5-1 and TRBJ2-5; D is ambiguous. V was trimmed by 0 bases and J by 1 base, leaving 4 bases between them. CDR1 and CDR2 (germline): SGHRS, YFSETQ. This CDR3 region has 13 residues. CDR3 in amino acids: CASSLGGQETQYF. The CDR3 coding sequence is TGCGCCAGCAGCTTGGGCGGCCAAGAGACCCAGTACTTC.

The chain recombines TRBV5-4 with TRBJ1-1; possible D gene TRBD1, 6 bases. The CDR3 is made up of 13 amino acids. The ends were cut back, 4 bases at V and 4 bases at J, with 11 bases in the middle. CDR1 SGHNT and CDR2 YYREEE come from the germline V gene (reference sequence). CDR3 amino acids: CASSPGATTEAFF. For the CDR3, the DNA is TGTGCCAGCAGCCCAGGGGCGACCACTGAAGCTTTCTTT.

The chain uses TRBV25-1 and TRBJ2-1, with 10 bases identical to TRBD2. The V gene's germline CDR1 is MGHDK and CDR2 SYGVNS. V shed 2 bases, J shed 7 bases, and the junction held 8 bases outside the gene matches. CDR3 length: 16 residues. CDR3 loop: CASSEQSGRAGNEQFF. CDR3 sequence (DNA): TGTGCCAGCAGTGAACAGAGCGGGAGGGCCGGGAATGAGCAGTTCTTC. Drawing the rest from reference TRBV25-1 and TRBJ2-1, the complete variable domain is EADIYQTPRYLVIGTGKKITLECSQTMGHDKMYWYQQDPGMELHLIHYSYGVNSTEKGDLSSESTVSRIRTEHFPLTLESARPSHTSQYLCASSEQSGRAGNEQFFGPGTRLTVL.

The chain employs TRBV15 and TRBJ1-1; no reliable D call. The length of the CDR3 is 13 residues. With 4 bases removed from V and 0 bases from J, the gap between germline ends came to 6 bases. The germline V gene encodes CDR1 LNHNV and CDR2 YYDKDF (reference sequence). The CDR3 bases are TGTGCCACCAGCACAGTACTGAACACTGAAGCTTTCTTT. This codes for CATSTVLNTEAFF.

V gene TRBV15 combines with J gene TRBJ2-2; perhaps TRBD2 as D (5 bases). V lost 7 bases, J lost 7 bases, and 7 bases lay in between. The V gene's germline CDR1 is LNHNV and CDR2 YYDKDF (reference sequence). This CDR3 has 11 amino acids. The CDR3 is CATTRGGELFF. The CDR3 DNA sequence: TGTGCCACCACCCGGGGCGGGGAGCTGTTTTTT.

The chain carries TRBV7-6 and TRBJ2-2, with TRBD2 matching 7 bases. From germline, CDR1 is SGHVS and CDR2 FNYEAQ. This CDR3 spans 13 amino acids. V was pared by 5 bases and J by 6 bases, with 3 bases of the junction left unmatched. In DNA form, the CDR3 reads TGTGCCAGCAGCGGGGAGGGACCCGGGGAGCTGTTTTTT. It codes for CASSGEGPGELFF. The complete variable domain, with remaining parts taken from reference TRBV7-6 and TRBJ2-2, reads GAGVSQSPRYKVTKRGQDVALRCDPISGHVSLYWYRQALGQGPEFLTYFNYEAQQDKSGLPNDRFSAERPEGSISTLTIQRTEQRDSAMYRCASSGEGPGELFFGEGSRLTVL.

The chain carries TRBV7-2 and TRBJ2-4, with TRBD2 identical over 12 bases. CDR1 SGHTA and CDR2 FQGNSA come from the germline V gene. This CDR3 is built from 16 residues. The ends lost 7 bases at V and 12 bases at J; junction bases unmatched: 16. CDR3 region: CASTSKKWASGRGQYF. DNA of the CDR3: TGTGCCAGCACCTCCAAAAAATGGGCTAGCGGGAGGGGTCAGTACTTC.

This clone turned up a few times. This chain links TRBV6-6 with TRBJ2-1; 7 bases line up with TRBD2. CDR3 length: 15 amino acids. Per germline, CDR1 MNHNY and CDR2 SVGAGI (reference sequence). Trimming cost V 3 bases and J 7 bases; bases outside gene matches: 9. This chain's CDR3 is CASSYVGGPRNEQFF. For the CDR3, the DNA is TGTGCCAGCAGTTATGTGGGAGGGCCGAGGAATGAGCAGTTCTTC.

The chain is built from TRBV14 and TRBJ1-4; D is perhaps TRBD1 (5 bases). The ends were cut back, 0 bases at V and 0 bases at J, with 11 bases in the middle. CDR3 length equals 17 residues. Per the germline V gene, CDR1 is SGHDN and CDR2 is FVKESK. CDR3 protein: CASSQEGGASTNEKLFF. The CDR3 DNA reads as TGTGCCAGCAGCCAAGAGGGGGGAGCTTCAACTAATGAAAAACTGTTTTTT. Using reference TRBV14 and TRBJ1-4 for the parts outside the CDR3, the full variable domain is EAGVTQFPSHSVIEKGQTVTLRCDPISGHDNLYWYRRVMGKEIKFLLHFVKESKQDESGMPNNRFLAERTGGTYSTLKVQPAELEDSGVYFCASSQEGGASTNEKLFFGSGTQLSVL.

The genes are TRBV29-1 and TRBJ1-5; tentative D call: TRBD1 (5 bases). The V gene lost 5 bases and the J gene lost 0 bases, with 23 bases spanning the gap. The germline gives CDR1 SQVTM, CDR2 ANQGSEA. The CDR3 has 18 residues. CDR3 residues: CSVCGTPKSPYSNQPQHF. CDR3 DNA sequence: TGCAGCGTTTGCGGGACTCCCAAATCCCCGTATAGCAATCAGCCCCAGCATTTT.

This chain links TRBV28 with TRBJ2-7; TRBD2 matches at 12 bases. CDR1 is MDHEN, CDR2 SYDVKM, per germline. CDR3 length: 14 residues. J gave up 3 bases and V 6 bases, and 3 bases lay outside the gene matches. CDR3 region: CASSPTSGSYEQYF. The CDR3 region has the DNA TGTGCCAGCAGCCCGACTAGCGGGAGCTACGAGCAGTACTTC.

The chain carries TRBV28 and TRBJ1-1; the D is unclear. Germline V gene sequence: CDR1 MDHEN, CDR2 SYDVKM. The CDR3 totals 14 residues. Between the trimmed V and J ends, which lost 7 bases and 0 bases, there was a span of 12 bases. In nucleotides, the CDR3 is TGTGCCAGCACCTCTGAGGAGTTGAACACTGAAGCTTTCTTT. Encoded protein: CASTSEELNTEAFF.

The chain combines TRBV29-1 with TRBJ2-1, with 7 positions matching TRBD2. V was clipped by 6 bases and J by 7 bases; unmatched bases: 6. CDR1 and CDR2 from the germline V gene are SQVTM and ANQGSEA. This CDR3 has 12 amino acids. In DNA, the CDR3 is TGCAGCGTCCGGACTAGACCGAATGAGCAGTTCTTC. It yields the protein CSVRTRPNEQFF.

This clone turned up a few times. The rearrangement joins TRBV19 to TRBJ2-7, with unresolved D. Germline V lookup: CDR1 LNHDA, CDR2 SQIVND (reference sequence). V was shortened by 9 bases and J by 2 bases, with 14 bases between the two germline ends. CDR3 size: 13 residues. This CDR3 is CASSSAYAYEQYF. Here the CDR3 DNA reads TGTGCCAGCTCTAGTGCGTATGCCTACGAGCAGTACTTC. Drawing the rest from reference TRBV19 and TRBJ2-7, the complete variable domain is DGGITQSPKYLFRKEGQNVTLSCEQNLNHDAMYWYRQDPGQGLRLIYYSQIVNDFQKGDIAEGYSVSREKKESFPLTVTSAQKNPTAFYLCASSSAYAYEQYFGPGTRLTVT.

The chain couples TRBV10-2 to TRBJ1-5; 7 nucleotides agree with TRBD1. Per the germline V gene, CDR1 is WSHSY and CDR2 is SAAADI. The V and J ends lost 2 bases and 4 bases, in that order; junction bases with no gene match: 14. The length of the CDR3 is 18 residues. In DNA form, the CDR3 reads TGCGCCAGCAGTGAGGGGGCTAACAGGGGCCGGGGAAATCAGCCCCAGCATTTT. The encoded protein is CASSEGANRGRGNQPQHF.

The J gene is TRBJ2-7, the V gene TRBV28; 11 bases agree with TRBD1. Losses at the gene ends were 3 bases for V and 3 bases for J; bases not matched to a gene: 4. The CDR3 is 15 residues long. CDR1 is MDHEN and CDR2 is SYDVKM in the germline V gene. The CDR3 spells CASSFWDRGDYEQYF. The CDR3 DNA reads as TGTGCCAGCAGTTTTTGGGACAGGGGGGACTACGAGCAGTACTTC.